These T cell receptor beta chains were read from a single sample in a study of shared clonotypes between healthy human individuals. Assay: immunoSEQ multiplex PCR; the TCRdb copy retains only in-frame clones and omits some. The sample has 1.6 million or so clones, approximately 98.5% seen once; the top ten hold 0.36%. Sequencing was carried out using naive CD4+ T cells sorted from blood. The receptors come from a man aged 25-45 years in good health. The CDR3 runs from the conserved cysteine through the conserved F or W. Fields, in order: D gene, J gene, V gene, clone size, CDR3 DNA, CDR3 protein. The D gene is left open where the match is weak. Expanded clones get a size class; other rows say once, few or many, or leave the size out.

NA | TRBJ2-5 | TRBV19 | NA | TGTGCCAGTAGTAGAGGAGGCAGGGCGCTCGGAGGTTTCCAAGAGACCCAGTACTTC | CASSRGGRALGGFQETQYF
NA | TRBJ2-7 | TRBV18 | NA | TGTGCCAGCTCCCCAGAGACGGCTGAGCAGTACTTC | CASSPETAEQYF
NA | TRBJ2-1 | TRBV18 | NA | TGTGCCAGCTCACCAGGGGCAGGGTCTTACAATGAGCAGTTCTTC | CASSPGAGSYNEQFF
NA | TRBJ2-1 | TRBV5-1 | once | TGCGCCAGCAGCTTGGTGGGGGCGAGCGGGCACACGCCAGGCAGCAATGAGCAGTTCTTC | CASSLVGASGHTPGSNEQFF
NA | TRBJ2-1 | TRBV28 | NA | TGTGCCAGCAGTTTAGCGGGACAGCCCAATGAGCAGTTCTTC | CASSLAGQPNEQFF
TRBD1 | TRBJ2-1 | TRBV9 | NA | TGTGCCAGCAGCGTAGAAGGACAGGGAAGCAATGAGCAGTTCTTC | CASSVEGQGSNEQFF
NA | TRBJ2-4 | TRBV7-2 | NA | TGTGCCAGCAGCTTGGATCCTTCGACGGACATTCAGTACTTC | CASSLDPSTDIQYF
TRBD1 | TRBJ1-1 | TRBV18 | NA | TGTGCCAGCTCACCCGGGACAGGGAAGAACACTGAAGCTTTCTTT | CASSPGTGKNTEAFF
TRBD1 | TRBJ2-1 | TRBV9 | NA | TGTGCCAGCAGCGTAGGGGGGACAGGGCACTACAATGAGCAGTTCTTC | CASSVGGTGHYNEQFF
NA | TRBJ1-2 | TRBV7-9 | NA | TGTGCCAGCAGCTCCGTTGGGGCGGGTATCTATGGCTACACCTTC | CASSSVGAGIYGYTF